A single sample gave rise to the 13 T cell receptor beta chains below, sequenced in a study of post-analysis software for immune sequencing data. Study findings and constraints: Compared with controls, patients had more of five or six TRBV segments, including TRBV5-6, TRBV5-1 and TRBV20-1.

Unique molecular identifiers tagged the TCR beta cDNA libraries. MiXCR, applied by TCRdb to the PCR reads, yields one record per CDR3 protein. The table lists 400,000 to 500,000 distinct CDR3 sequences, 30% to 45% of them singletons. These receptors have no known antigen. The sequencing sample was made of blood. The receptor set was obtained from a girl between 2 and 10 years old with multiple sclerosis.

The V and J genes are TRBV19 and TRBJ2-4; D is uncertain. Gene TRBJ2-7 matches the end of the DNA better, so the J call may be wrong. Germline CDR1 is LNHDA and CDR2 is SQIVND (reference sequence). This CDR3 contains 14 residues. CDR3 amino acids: CASSIVNKDYEQYF. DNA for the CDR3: TGTGCCAGTAGTATAGTTAACAAAGACTACGAGCAGTACTTC.

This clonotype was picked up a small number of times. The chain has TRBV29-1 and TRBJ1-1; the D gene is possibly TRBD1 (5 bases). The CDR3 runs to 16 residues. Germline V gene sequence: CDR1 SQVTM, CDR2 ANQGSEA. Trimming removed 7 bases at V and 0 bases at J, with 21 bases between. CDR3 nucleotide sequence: TGCAGCGCCCGGAACGCAGGGAGCGACATGAACACTGAAGCTTTCTTT. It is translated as CSARNAGSDMNTEAFF.

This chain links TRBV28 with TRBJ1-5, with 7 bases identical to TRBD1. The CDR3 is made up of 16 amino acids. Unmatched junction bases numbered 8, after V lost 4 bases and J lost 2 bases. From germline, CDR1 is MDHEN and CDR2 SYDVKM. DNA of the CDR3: TGTGCCAGCAGTTCAGGGGGGGGCATAGGCAATCAGCCCCAGCATTTT. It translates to CASSSGGGIGNQPQHF.

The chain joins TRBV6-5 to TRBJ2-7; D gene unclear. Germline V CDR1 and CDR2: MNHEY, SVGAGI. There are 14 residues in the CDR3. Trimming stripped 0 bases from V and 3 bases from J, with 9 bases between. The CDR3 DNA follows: TGTGCCAGCAGTTACTCGGGCAGATACTACGAGCAGTACTTC. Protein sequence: CASSYSGRYYEQYF.

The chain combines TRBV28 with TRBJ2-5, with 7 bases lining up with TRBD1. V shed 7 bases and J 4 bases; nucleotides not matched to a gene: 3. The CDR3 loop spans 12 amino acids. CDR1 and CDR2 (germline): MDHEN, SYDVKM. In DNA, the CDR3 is TGTGCCAGCAACCACAGGGGAGAGACCCAGTACTTC. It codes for CASNHRGETQYF.

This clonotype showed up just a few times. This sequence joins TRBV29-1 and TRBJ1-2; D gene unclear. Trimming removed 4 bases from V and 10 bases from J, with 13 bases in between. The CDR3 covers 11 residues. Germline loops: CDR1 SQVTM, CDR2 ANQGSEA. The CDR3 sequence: CSVVSATVYTF. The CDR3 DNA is TGCAGCGTTGTGTCGGCCACGGTCTACACCTTC.

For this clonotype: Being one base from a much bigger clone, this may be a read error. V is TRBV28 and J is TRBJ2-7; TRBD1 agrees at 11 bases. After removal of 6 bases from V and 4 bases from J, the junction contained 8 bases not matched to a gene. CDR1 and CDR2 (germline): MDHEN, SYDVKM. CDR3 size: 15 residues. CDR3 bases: TGTGCCAGCAGACTCTGGGGGACAGGGGGGTACGAGCAGTACTTC. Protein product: CASRLWGTGGYEQYF.

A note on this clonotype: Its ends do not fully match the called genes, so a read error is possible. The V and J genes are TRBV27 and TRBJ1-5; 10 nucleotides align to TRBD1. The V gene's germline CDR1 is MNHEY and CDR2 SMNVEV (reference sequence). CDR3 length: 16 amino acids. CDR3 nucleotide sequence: TGCACCAGCAGTCTCCGGGACAGGGGTGCAAGTCAGCCCCAGCATTTT. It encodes CTSSLRDRGASQPQHF.

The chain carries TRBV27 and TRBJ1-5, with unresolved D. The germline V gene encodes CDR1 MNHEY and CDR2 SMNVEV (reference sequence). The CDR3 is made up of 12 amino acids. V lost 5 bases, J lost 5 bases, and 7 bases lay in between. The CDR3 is CASSPTDQPQHF. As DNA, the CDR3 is TGTGCCAGCAGTCCCACAGATCAGCCCCAGCATTTT.

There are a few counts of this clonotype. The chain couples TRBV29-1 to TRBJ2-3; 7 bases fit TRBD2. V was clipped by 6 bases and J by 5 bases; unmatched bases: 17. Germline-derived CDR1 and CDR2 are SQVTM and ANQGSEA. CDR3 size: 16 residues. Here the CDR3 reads CSVVWSWREKGDTQYF. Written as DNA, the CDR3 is TGCAGCGTCGTTTGGAGTTGGCGGGAGAAGGGAGATACGCAGTATTTT.

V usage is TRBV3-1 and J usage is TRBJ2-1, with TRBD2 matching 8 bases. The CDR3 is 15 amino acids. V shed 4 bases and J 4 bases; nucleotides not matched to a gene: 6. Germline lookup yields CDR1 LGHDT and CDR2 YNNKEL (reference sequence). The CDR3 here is CASSRRSGGYNEQFF. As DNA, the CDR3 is TGTGCCAGCAGCCGACGGAGCGGGGGTTACAATGAGCAGTTCTTC.

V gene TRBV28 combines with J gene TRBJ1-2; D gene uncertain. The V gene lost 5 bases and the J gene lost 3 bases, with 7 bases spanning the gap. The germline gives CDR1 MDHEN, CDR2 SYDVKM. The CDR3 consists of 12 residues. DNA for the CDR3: TGTGCCAGCAGTGCGGACCACTATGGCTACACCTTC. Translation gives CASSADHYGYTF.

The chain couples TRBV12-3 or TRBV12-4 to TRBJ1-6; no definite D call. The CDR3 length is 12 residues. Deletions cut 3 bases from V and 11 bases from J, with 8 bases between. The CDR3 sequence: CASSFRSPPLHF. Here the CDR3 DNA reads TGTGCCAGCAGTTTTCGGTCACCACCCCTCCACTTT.